This record covers a single TCR beta chain. The data were taken from a study of CD8 T cells in Susac syndrome. Random hexamers served to reverse transcribe roughly 0.45 to 1 ug RNA. Each CDR3 protein gets one entry after TCRdb re-called the immunoSEQ multiplex PCR reads with MiXCR. The repertoire includes roughly 110,000 distinct CDR3 sequences, about nine tenths of them detected once, and 0.11% to 0.15% sits in the top ten. CDR3 length equals 14 residues. Sequencing was carried out using CD4+ T cells from PBMCs. The chain couples TRBV21-1 to TRBJ2-7; the listed D gene, TRBD1, was not tested against the DNA. TRBV21-1 is designated a pseudogene. The source is a human donor in good health. CDR3: CASSKRTVSHEQYF. The CDR3 nucleotides are TGTGCCAGCAGCAAACGGACAGTGAGCCACGAGCAGTACTTC.